This T cell receptor beta chain was observed in a study of blood T cell repertoires in COVID-19. Study-wide background: The United States, Italy and Spain were the sources of the acute and convalescent COVID-19 samples. PBMCs, B-cell-depleted T cells, or T cells provided the cDNA or gDNA that made up the material.

How the authors handled the data: Nucleated cell counts were estimated from reference gene primer amplification. The assay was immunoSEQ multiplex PCR, and TCRdb's table has in-frame clones only and misses some. D and trimming come from the DNA, and the V and J calls and clone size come from that table. This sample has around 180,000 clones; around 90% occur once, and the top ten carry 3.5% to 4.5%. The clonotype comes from a human donor in a cohort sampled during active COVID-19. The sequencing input was peripheral blood.

CDR3 protein: CASSLDHTPTYEQYF. The CDR3 DNA reads as TGTGCCAGCAGCTTAGATCACACCCCCACCTACGAGCAGTACTTC. The rearrangement joins TRBV11-1 to TRBJ2-7; no definite D call. This CDR3 comprises 15 residues. Germline V lookup: CDR1 SGHAT, CDR2 FQDESV (reference sequence). V was trimmed by 1 base and J by 2 bases, leaving 12 bases between them.